The 6 T cell receptor beta chains reported below all come from one sample, sequenced in a study of blood T cell repertoires in COVID-19. Some clones are missing from TCRdb's copy, which holds only in-frame ones; the method was immunoSEQ multiplex PCR. The table lists 85,000 to 100,000 clones, around three quarters of them singletons, with 8% to 9% in the top ten. The sequenced material came from peripheral blood. The receptors originated from a man in his forties or fifties who had recovered from COVID-19.

The chain uses TRBV6-5 and TRBJ2-7, with TRBD2 identical over 9 bases. Germline CDR1 and CDR2: MNHEY and SVGAGI. With 7 bases clipped from V and 3 bases from J, the junction kept 7 bases outside the gene matches. The CDR3 runs to 14 residues. In DNA form, the CDR3 reads TGTGCCAGCAATTTAGCGGGGGAAAACTACGAGCAGTACTTC. Encoded protein: CASNLAGENYEQYF.

This chain joins TRBV7-8 and TRBJ1-3; 7 bases fit TRBD1. CDR1 is SGHVS and CDR2 is FQNEAQ in the germline V gene. The J segment lost 1 base and the V segment lost 2 bases, leaving 5 bases of the junction unmatched. There are 16 residues in the CDR3. The chain's CDR3 is CASSLRRGLSGNTIYF. Written as DNA, the CDR3 is TGTGCCAGCAGCTTACGGAGGGGGCTTTCTGGAAACACCATATATTTT.

This chain joins TRBV5-1 and TRBJ2-1; 7 bases agree with TRBD1. J gave up 10 bases and V 4 bases, and 8 bases lay outside the gene matches. CDR3 size: 13 residues. CDR1 is SGHRS, CDR2 YFSETQ, per germline. CDR3 sequence: CASSVDRVGEQFF. CDR3 nucleotides: TGCGCCAGCAGCGTAGACAGGGTGGGGGAGCAGTTCTTC.

The chain is built from TRBV5-1 and TRBJ2-2, with 8 bases fitting TRBD1. With 0 bases clipped from V and 5 bases from J, the junction kept 3 bases outside the gene matches. Germline V gives CDR1 SGHRS, CDR2 YFSETQ. The CDR3 has 15 amino acids. The CDR3 DNA reads as TGCGCCAGCAGCTTGGTAACAGGGGGGACCGGGGAGCTGTTTTTT. Protein product: CASSLVTGGTGELFF.

The rearrangement uses TRBV5-1 and TRBJ2-7; 12 positions agree with TRBD2. Germline assignment: CDR1 SGHRS and CDR2 YFSETQ. The CDR3 sequence is 15 residues long. V trimming: 0 bases; J trimming: 4 bases; junction bases outside the gene matches: 2. The CDR3 sequence is CASSLGTSGRYEQYF. As DNA, the CDR3 is TGCGCCAGCAGCTTGGGTACTAGCGGGAGGTACGAGCAGTACTTC. Filled out from reference TRBV5-1 and TRBJ2-7, the complete variable domain reads KAGVTQTPRYLIKTRGQQVTLSCSPISGHRSVSWYQQTPGQGLQFLFEYFSETQRNKGNFPGRFSGRQFSNSRSEMNVSTLELGDSALYLCASSLGTSGRYEQYFGPGTRLTVT.

This chain connects TRBV7-2 to TRBJ2-2, with 7 bases aligning to TRBD1. Per the germline V gene, CDR1 is SGHTA and CDR2 is FQGNSA. CDR3 size: 15 residues. V lost 6 bases, J lost 3 bases, and 7 bases stayed unmatched. CDR3 region: CASRPGGDYTGELFF. The DNA of the CDR3 is TGTGCCAGCAGGCCAGGGGGAGATTACACCGGGGAGCTGTTTTTT.